This TCR beta chain was captured in a study of T cell responses to AZD1222 COVID-19 vaccine. Germline V gene lookup returns CDR1 MNHEY and CDR2 SVGAGI. The CDR3 consists of 13 residues. V lost 6 bases to trimming and J lost 6 bases; unmatched junction nucleotides: 6. General study points: Unmutated variant regions reportedly attract nearly half of all spike-specific TCRs.

The table came from immunoSEQ multiplex PCR; TCRdb's copy has only in-frame clones and leaves some out. The sample lists 65,000 to 70,000 clones, roughly 82% occurring once. Details on this clone: Its target is unknown.

The sequences come from peripheral blood, collected on day 0 of AZD1222 vaccination. This sequence joins TRBV6-5 and TRBJ2-7; 9 nucleotides match TRBD1. The sequence derives from an adult in good health. In DNA form, the CDR3 reads TGTGCCAGCAGGGGACAGGGACCGAGCGAGCAGTACTTC. This gives the protein CASRGQGPSEQYF.